A single sample is the source of the 2 T cell receptor beta chains below, sequenced in a study of blood T cell repertoires in COVID-19. Assay used: immunoSEQ multiplex PCR; TCRdb lists only in-frame clones, some missing. The repertoire holds fewer than 300,000 clones, with less than 90% as singletons. Sequencing was performed on peripheral blood. The receptor source for this set is a human donor in a cohort sampled during active COVID-19.

The rearrangement links TRBV15 to TRBJ2-5; 9 nucleotides match TRBD2. The V gene's germline CDR1 is LNHNV and CDR2 YYDKDF (reference sequence). V shed 4 bases, J shed 5 bases, and the junction held 8 bases outside the gene matches. The CDR3 is 15 amino acids. CDR3 nucleotides: TGTGCCACCAGCACTAGCGGGGCCCGCCGGGAGACCCAGTACTTC. It codes for CATSTSGARRETQYF.

The chain carries TRBV20-1 and TRBJ2-1; tentatively, D is TRBD2 (5 bases). CDR1 and CDR2 from the germline V gene are DFQATT and SNEGSKA (reference sequence). Trimming pared 6 bases from V and 8 bases from J, leaving 11 bases between. The CDR3 length is 11 residues. In DNA form, the CDR3 reads TGCAGTGCCCAGAGAGCGGATGAGCAGTTCTTC. Its translation is CSAQRADEQFF.